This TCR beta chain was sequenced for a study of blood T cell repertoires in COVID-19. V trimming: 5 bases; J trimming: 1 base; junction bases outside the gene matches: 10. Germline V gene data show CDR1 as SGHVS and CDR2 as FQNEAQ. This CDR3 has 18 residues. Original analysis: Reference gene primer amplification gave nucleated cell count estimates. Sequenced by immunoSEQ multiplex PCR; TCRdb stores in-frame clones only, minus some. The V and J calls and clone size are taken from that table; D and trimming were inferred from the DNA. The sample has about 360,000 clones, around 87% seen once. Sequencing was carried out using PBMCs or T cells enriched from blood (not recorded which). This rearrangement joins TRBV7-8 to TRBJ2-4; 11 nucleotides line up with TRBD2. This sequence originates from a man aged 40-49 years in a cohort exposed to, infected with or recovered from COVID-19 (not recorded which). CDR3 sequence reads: CASSPLVAGGPAKNIQYF. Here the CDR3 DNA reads TGTGCCAGCAGCCCCTTGGTAGCGGGAGGGCCGGCCAAAAACATTCAGTACTTC.